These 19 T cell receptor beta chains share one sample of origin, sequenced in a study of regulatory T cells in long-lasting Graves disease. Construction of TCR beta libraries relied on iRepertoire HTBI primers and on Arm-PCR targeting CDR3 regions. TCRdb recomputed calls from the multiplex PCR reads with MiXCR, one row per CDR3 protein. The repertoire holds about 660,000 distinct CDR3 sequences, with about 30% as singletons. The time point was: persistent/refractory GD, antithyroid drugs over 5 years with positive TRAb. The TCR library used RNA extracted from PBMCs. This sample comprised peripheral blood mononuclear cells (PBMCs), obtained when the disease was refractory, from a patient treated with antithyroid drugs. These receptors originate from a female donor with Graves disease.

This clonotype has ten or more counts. The CDR3: CASRDGRSFNQPQHF. The CDR3 DNA sequence: TGTGCCAGCAGGGACGGGAGAAGCTTCAATCAGCCCCAGCATTTT. The V and J genes are TRBV2 and TRBJ1-5; no clear D gene. With 6 bases removed from V and 3 bases from J, the gap between germline ends came to 15 bases. The CDR3 consists of 15 residues. The germline V gene encodes CDR1 SNHLY and CDR2 FYNNEI.

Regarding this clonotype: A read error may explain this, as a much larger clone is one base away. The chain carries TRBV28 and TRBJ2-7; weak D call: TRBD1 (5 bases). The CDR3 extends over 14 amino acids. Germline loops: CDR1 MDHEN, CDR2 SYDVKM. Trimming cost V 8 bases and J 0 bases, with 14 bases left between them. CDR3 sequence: CASQRVGDSYEQYF. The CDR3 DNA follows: TGTGCCAGCCAAAGAGTAGGGGACTCCTACGAGCAGTACTTC.

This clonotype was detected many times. The DNA for the CDR3 is TGTGCCAGCAGTTTATCCCCTGTCTACGAGCAGTACTTC. Its translation is CASSLSPVYEQYF. This sequence joins TRBV27 and TRBJ2-7; D is undetermined. CDR1 and CDR2 (germline): MNHEY, SMNVEV (reference sequence). This CDR3 has 13 amino acids. V was cut by 0 bases and J by 3 bases, with 6 bases left in between.

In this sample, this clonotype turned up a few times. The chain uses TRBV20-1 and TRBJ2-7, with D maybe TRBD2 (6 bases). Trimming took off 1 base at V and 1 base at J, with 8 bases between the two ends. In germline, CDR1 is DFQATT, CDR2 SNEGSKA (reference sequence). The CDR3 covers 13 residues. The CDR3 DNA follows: TGCAGTGCTAGAGTGAGCGGGTCCTACGAGCAGTACTTC. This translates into CSARVSGSYEQYF.

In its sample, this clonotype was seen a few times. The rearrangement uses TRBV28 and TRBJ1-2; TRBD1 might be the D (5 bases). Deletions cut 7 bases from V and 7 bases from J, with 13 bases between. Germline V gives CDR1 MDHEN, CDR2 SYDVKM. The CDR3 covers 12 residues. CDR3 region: CASKEGLSGYTF. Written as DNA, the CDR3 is TGTGCCAGCAAAGAGGGGCTAAGTGGCTACACCTTC.

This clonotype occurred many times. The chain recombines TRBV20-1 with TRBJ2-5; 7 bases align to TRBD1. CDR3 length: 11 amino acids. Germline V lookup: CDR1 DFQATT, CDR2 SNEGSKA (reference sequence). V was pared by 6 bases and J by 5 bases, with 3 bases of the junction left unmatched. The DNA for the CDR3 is TGCAGTGCCGCCAGGGGGGAGACCCAGTACTTC. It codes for CSAARGETQYF.

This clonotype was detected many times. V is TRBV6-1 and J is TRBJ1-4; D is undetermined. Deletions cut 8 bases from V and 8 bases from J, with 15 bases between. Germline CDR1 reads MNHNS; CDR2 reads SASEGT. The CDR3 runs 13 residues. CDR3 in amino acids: CASLNTRWEKLFF. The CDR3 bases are TGTGCCAGCTTGAACACGCGGTGGGAAAAACTGTTTTTT.

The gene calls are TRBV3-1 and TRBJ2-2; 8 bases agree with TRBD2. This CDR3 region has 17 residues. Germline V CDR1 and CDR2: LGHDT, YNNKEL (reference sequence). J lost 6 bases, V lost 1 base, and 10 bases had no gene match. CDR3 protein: CASSQVAGSHRPGELFF. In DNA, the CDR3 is TGTGCCAGCAGCCAAGTAGCGGGATCTCACCGCCCCGGGGAGCTGTTTTTT.

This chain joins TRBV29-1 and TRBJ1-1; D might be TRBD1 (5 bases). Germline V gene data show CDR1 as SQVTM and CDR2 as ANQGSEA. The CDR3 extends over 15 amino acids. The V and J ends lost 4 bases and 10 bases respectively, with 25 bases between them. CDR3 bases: TGCAGCGTTGTCCATCCGGGACTTCCCGGTCTTGGAGCTTTCTTT. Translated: CSVVHPGLPGLGAFF.

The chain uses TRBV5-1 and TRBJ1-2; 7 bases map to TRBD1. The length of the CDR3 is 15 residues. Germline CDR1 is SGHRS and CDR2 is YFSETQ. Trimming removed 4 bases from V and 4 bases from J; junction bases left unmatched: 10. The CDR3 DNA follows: TGCGCCAGCAGCCCAGACAGGGACGGACGCTATGGCTACACCTTC. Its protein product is CASSPDRDGRYGYTF.

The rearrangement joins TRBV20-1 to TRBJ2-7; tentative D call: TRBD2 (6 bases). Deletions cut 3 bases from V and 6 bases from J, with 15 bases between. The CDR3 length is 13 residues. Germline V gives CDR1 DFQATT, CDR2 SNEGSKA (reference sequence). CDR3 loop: CSARPPGLSEQYF. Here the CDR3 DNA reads TGCAGTGCTAGGCCCCCGGGACTGAGCGAGCAGTACTTC.

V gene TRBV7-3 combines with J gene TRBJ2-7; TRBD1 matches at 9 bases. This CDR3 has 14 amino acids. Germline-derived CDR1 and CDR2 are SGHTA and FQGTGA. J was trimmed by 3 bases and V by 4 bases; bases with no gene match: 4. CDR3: CASSWDRAGYEQYF. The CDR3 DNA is TGTGCCAGCAGCTGGGACAGGGCTGGCTACGAGCAGTACTTC.

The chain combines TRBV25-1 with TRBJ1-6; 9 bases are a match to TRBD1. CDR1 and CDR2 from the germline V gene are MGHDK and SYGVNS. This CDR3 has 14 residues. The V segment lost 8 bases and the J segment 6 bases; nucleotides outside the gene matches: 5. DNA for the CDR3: TGTGCCAGCGACCTGGGACAGGGTAATTCACCCCTCCACTTT. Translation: CASDLGQGNSPLHF.

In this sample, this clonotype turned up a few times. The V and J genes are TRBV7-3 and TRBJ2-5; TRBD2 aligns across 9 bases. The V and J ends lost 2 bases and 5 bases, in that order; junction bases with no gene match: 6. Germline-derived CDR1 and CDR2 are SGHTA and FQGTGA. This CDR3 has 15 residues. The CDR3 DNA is TGTGCCAGCAGCTTAGCGGGAGGGCCTTGGGAGACCCAGTACTTC. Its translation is CASSLAGGPWETQYF.

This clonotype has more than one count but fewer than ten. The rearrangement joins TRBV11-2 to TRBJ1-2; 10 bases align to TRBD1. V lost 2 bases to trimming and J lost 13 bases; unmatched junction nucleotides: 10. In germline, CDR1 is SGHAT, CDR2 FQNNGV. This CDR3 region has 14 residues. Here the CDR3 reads CASSLRQGAGRPTF. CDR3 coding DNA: TGTGCCAGCAGCTTACGACAGGGGGCTGGACGACCCACCTTC. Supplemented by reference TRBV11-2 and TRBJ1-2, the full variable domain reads EAGVAQSPRYKIIEKRQSVAFWCNPISGHATLYWYQQILGQGPKLLIQFQNNGVVDDSQLPKDRFSAERLKGVDSTLKIQPAKLEDSAVYLCASSLRQGAGRPTFGSGTRLTVV.

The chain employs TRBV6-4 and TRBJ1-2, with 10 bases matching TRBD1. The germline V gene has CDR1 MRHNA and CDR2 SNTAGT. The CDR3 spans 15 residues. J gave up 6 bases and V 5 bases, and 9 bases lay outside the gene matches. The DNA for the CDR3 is TGTGCCAGCAGTTTGTCTCCGGGACAGGGGAATGGCTACACCTTC. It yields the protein CASSLSPGQGNGYTF.

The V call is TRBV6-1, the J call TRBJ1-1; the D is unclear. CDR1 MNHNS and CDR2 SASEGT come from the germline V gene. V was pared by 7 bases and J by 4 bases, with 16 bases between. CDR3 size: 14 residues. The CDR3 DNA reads TGTGCCAGCACCCAGGATGGGGTACCCACTGAAGCTTTCTTT. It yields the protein CASTQDGVPTEAFF.

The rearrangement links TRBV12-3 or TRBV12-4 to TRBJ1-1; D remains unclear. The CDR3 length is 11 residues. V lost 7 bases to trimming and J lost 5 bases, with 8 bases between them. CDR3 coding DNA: TGTGCCAGCAAGCGGTCAACTGAAGCTTTCTTT. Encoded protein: CASKRSTEAFF.

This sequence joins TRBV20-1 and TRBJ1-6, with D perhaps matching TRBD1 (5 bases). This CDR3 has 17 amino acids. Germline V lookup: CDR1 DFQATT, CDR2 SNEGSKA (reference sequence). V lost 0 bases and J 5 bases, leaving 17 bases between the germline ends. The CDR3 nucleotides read TGCAGTGCTAGAGACCTTCTCCAGGGTTCAAATAATTCACCCCTCCACTTT. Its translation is CSARDLLQGSNNSPLHF.